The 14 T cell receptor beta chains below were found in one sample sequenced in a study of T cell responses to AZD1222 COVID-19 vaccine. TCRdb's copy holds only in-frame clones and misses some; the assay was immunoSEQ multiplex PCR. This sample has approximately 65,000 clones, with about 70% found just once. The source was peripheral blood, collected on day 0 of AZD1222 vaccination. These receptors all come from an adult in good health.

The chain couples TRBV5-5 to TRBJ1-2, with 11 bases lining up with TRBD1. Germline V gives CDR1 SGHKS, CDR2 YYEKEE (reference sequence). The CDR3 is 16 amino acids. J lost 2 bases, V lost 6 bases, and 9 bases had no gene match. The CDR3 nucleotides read TGTGCCAGCATTCCCTCCGGGACAGGGGGGAACTATGGCTACACCTTC. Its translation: CASIPSGTGGNYGYTF.

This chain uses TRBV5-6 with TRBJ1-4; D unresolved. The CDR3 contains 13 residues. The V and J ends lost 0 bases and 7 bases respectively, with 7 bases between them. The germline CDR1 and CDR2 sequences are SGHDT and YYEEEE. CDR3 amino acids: CASSLGSGEKLFF. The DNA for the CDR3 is TGTGCCAGCAGCTTGGGGTCGGGTGAAAAACTGTTTTTT.

This CDR3 reads CASSGPRAGGSDTQYF. CDR3 in DNA: TGTGCCAGCAGCGGCCCCAGAGCGGGGGGTTCAGATACGCAGTATTTT. This chain uses TRBV9 with TRBJ2-3; TRBD2 matches 9 bases. CDR3 length: 16 residues. Germline assignment: CDR1 SGDLS and CDR2 YYNGEE. V shed 3 bases and J 4 bases; nucleotides not matched to a gene: 9. The full variable domain, completed using reference TRBV9 and TRBJ2-3, is DSGVTQTPKHLITATGQRVTLRCSPRSGDLSVYWYQQSLDQGLQFLIQYYNGEERAKGNILERFSAQQFPDLHSELNLSSLELGDSALYFCASSGPRAGGSDTQYFGPGTRLTVL.

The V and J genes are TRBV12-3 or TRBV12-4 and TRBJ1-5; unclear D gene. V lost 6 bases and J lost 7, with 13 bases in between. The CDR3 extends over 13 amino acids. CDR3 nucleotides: TGTGCCAGCAGGATTAAAGGGAGCCAGCCCCAGCATTTT. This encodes CASRIKGSQPQHF.

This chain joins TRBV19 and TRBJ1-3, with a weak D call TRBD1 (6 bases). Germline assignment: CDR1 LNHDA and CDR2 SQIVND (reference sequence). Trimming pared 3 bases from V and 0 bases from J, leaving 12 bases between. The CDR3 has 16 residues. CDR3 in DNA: TGTGCCAGTAGTATCGCGGGGGGCTTCTCTGGAAACACCATATATTTT. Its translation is CASSIAGGFSGNTIYF.

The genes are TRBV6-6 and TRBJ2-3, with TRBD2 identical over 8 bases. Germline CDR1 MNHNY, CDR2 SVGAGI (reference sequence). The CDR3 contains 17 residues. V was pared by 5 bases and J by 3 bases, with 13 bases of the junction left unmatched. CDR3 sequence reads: CASSLGRGAGKTDTQYF. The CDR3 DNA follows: TGTGCCAGCAGTCTCGGGCGGGGGGCAGGTAAAACAGATACGCAGTATTTT.

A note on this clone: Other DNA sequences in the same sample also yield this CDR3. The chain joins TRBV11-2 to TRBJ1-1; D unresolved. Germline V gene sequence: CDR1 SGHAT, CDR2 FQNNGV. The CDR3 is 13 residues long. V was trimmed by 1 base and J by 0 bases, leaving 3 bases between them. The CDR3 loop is CASSLGMNTEAFF. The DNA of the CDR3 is TGTGCCAGCAGCTTAGGGATGAACACTGAAGCTTTCTTT.

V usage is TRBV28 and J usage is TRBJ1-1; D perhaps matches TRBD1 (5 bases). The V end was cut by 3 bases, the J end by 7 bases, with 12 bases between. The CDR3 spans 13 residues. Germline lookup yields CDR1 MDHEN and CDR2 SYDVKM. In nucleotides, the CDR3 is TGTGCCAGCAGTTTCCATGGGCAGGGTGAAGCTTTCTTT. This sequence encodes CASSFHGQGEAFF.

The CDR3 loop reads CASSYSTGGTEAFF. CDR3 in DNA: TGTGCCAGCAGTTATTCTACAGGGGGCACTGAAGCTTTCTTT. This chain joins TRBV6-5 and TRBJ1-1; TRBD1 aligns across 8 bases. Germline CDR1 and CDR2: MNHEY and SVGAGI. The junction had 4 bases not matched to a gene; V was cut back by 3 bases and J by 4 bases. This CDR3 spans 14 amino acids.

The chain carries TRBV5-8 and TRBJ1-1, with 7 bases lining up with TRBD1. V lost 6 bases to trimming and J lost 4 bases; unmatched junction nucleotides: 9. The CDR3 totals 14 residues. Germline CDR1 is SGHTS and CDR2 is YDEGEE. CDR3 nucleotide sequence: TGTGCCAGCACGAAGGGGGCTCGAATCACTGAAGCTTTCTTT. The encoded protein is CASTKGARITEAFF.

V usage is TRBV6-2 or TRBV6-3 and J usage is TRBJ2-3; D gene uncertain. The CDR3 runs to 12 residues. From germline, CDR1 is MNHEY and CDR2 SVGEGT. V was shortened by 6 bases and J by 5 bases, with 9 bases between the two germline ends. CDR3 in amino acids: CASSQAIDTQYF. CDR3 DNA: TGTGCCAGCAGCCAAGCGATAGATACGCAGTATTTT.

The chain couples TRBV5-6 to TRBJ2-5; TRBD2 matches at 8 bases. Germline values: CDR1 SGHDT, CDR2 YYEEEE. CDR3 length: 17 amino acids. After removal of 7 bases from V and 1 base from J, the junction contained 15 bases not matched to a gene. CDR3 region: CASLSRGSGGLQETQYF. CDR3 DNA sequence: TGTGCCAGCCTATCGAGGGGCAGCGGGGGACTCCAAGAGACCCAGTACTTC.

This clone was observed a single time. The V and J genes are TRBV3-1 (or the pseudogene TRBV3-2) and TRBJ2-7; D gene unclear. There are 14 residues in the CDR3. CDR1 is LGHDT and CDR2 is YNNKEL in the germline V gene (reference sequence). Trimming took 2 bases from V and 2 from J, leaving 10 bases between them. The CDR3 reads CASSQSQEPYEQYF. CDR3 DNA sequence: TGTGCCAGCAGCCAATCCCAGGAGCCCTACGAGCAGTACTTC.

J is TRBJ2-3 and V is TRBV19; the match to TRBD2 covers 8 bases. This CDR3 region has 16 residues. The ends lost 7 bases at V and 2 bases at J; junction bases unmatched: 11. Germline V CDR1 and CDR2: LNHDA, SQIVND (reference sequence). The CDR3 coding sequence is TGTGCCAGTATGGGGGGGATAGCGGGGCCCACAGATACGCAGTATTTT. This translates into CASMGGIAGPTDTQYF.